The clone carrying this T cell receptor beta chain was detected only a few times. The data originate from a study of T cells after yellow fever vaccination. On the study more broadly: For low cell numbers, libraries were made with SMART-Seq v4 Ultra Low Input.

TCRdb fed the 5' RACE reads into MiXCR, producing one record per CDR3 protein. Of 100,000 to 150,000 distinct CDR3 sequences listed, nearly 15% are singletons. Sequences were derived from CD8+ T cells sorted from PBMCs, sampled 5 days after the yellow fever booster vaccination. The receptor was isolated from a man younger than 35 who received the YFV17D yellow fever vaccine.

The CDR3 sequence: CASSLRRAKNIQYF. In DNA form, the CDR3 reads TGTGCCAGCAGCTTACGGCGAGCCAAAAACATTCAGTACTTC. This chain uses TRBV13 with TRBJ2-4; D unresolved. Between the trimmed V and J ends, which lost 2 bases and 0 bases, there was a span of 5 bases. The CDR3 is made up of 14 amino acids. Germline loops: CDR1 PRHDT, CDR2 FYEKMQ (reference sequence). The whole variable domain, remainder taken from reference TRBV13 and TRBJ2-4, is AAGVIQSPRHLIKEKRETATLKCYPIPRHDTVYWYQQGPGQDPQFLISFYEKMQSDKGSIPDRFSAQQFSDYHSELNMSSLELGDSALYFCASSLRRAKNIQYFGAGTRLSVL.